This T cell receptor beta chain was observed in a study of OX40 agonist ivuxolimab in advanced cancers. Notes on the research overall: Ivuxolimab was a fully human IgG2 agonistic monoclonal antibody targeting the costimulatory receptor OX40 (CD134). Intravenous ivuxolimab was administered to patients every 2 weeks at six dose levels: 0.01, 0.1, 0.3, 1.5, 3 and 10 mg/kg. Of the 50 or so patients in dose escalation, about 20 had hepatocellular carcinoma, about 15 had melanoma, 9 had renal cell carcinoma and 9 had head and neck cancer. In the dose-escalation cohort, about four fifths of patients were male, and the mean age was approximately 60 years with a range of about 20 to 90. Prior anti-PD-1, anti-PD-L1 or anti-CTLA-4 therapy was permitted, and 40% of dose-escalation patients had received checkpoint inhibitors. Partial responses occurred in three dose-escalation patients, of whom one had hepatocellular carcinoma and two had cutaneous melanoma. The purpose of peripheral TCRbeta sequencing was to test whether ivuxolimab changed TCR sequence diversity and led to clonal T-cell expansion. The paper reports the monotherapy dose-escalation portion (N of about 50 patients) of the phase I ivuxolimab trial. General conclusions and limits of the study: After ivuxolimab, expanded clones were on average more numerous among CD8+ T cells than among CD4+ T cells. At doses from 0.1 to 3.0 mg/kg, clonal expansion was seen in both CD4+ and CD8+ blood T cells between baseline and week 6. Partial responders in the 0.1-3.0 mg/kg groups had among the lowest normalized peripheral clonal expansion, especially among CD8+ T cells. Low levels of normalized T-cell clonal expansion were also seen in some patients who did not respond. The antigen specificity of the clonally expanded peripheral T cells was not determined.

The trial excluded patients who had a history of autoimmune disease or who were on systemic immunosuppression. Peripheral blood for TCR sequencing was collected from all dose cohorts at baseline, on cycle 4 day 1, and on cycle 7 day 1. The samples were taken from a phase I, first-in-human, multicenter, open-label dose-escalation trial of ivuxolimab. The trial enrolled adults with locally advanced or metastatic head and neck squamous cell, hepatocellular, melanoma or renal cell carcinoma. CD4+ and CD8+ T cells were sorted separately from peripheral blood before TCR sequencing. Genomic DNA was isolated from the sorted cells so that the TCRbeta CDR3 region could be sequenced. The immunoSEQ Assay was used to sequence the TCRbeta CDR3 regions. Sourced from immuneACCESS, this table was stored by TCRdb with only in-frame sequences that have V and J called. A share of the clones is absent; for the studies checked, an unresolved V gene accounts for under half, and the remainder has no known explanation. In this sample the table shows some 110,000 clones, 90% of which occur a single time. The ten largest make up roughly 0.5% of the sample.

According to the germline V gene, CDR1 reads MGHRA and CDR2 reads YSYEKL. The CDR3 runs 16 residues from the cysteine to the phenylalanine. The DNA shown is the 48-base CDR3, in frame from base 1. Ends trimmed: V by 2 bases, J by 2 bases; bases unmatched to a gene: 2. This clone came up a few times. Its specific antigen is unknown. No clone much larger than this one lies a single base away; base qualities are absent. This clonotype was sampled from an adult with an advanced solid tumor such as melanoma, head and neck, liver or kidney cancer. Specimen: CD4+ or CD8+ T cells sorted from blood, collected in a trial of the OX40 agonist ivuxolimab. The chain is assembled from TRBV4-1 and TRBJ2-3, with 12 central nucleotides matching TRBD2. CDR3 loop: CASSQTSGGNTDTQYF. The nucleotide sequence is given as TGCGCCAGCAGCCAAACTAGCGGGGGGAACACAGATACGCAGTATTTT.